This entry lists 3 T cell receptor beta chains sequenced from one sample in a study of T cells in Graves' hyperthyroidism and ophthalmopathy. Using RNA transcripts as the source, TCR beta CDR3 regions were amplified. The primer set for the first-round RT-PCR of the TCR CDR3 was HTBI. MiXCR, applied by TCRdb to the multiplex PCR reads, yields one record per CDR3 protein. In the table there are about 270,000 distinct CDR3 sequences, approximately 21% of which are singletons. Sample: blood. Receptors originate from a man aged 30 to 39 with Graves' ophthalmopathy.

This clonotype was picked up many times. The genes are TRBV12-3 or TRBV12-4 and TRBJ1-2; D is unclear. With 6 bases removed from V and 4 bases from J, the gap between germline ends came to 12 bases. The CDR3 has 13 residues. In nucleotides, the CDR3 is TGTGCCAGCAGCGTAAACCGAGGCTATGGCTACACCTTC. It encodes CASSVNRGYGYTF.

The V call is TRBV7-2, the J call TRBJ2-7, with D possibly being TRBD2 (5 bases). V was pared by 3 bases and J by 7 bases, with 10 bases between. Looked up from germline, CDR1 is SGHTA and CDR2 is FQGNSA. The CDR3 consists of 12 residues. The chain's CDR3 is CASSFHRGEQYF. CDR3 coding DNA: TGTGCCAGCAGCTTTCACAGAGGGGAGCAGTACTTC.

This clonotype was recorded a few times. The chain is built from TRBV7-7 and TRBJ2-3; D is unresolved. This CDR3 region has 10 residues. Germline V gene data show CDR1 as SSHAT and CDR2 as FNYEAQ (reference sequence). V was shortened by 9 bases and J by 3 bases, with 4 bases between the two germline ends. The CDR3 region has the DNA TGTGCCAGTGAAACAGATACGCAGTATTTT. Translated, it gives CASETDTQYF.